These 14 T cell receptor beta chains share one sample of origin, sequenced in a study of post-analysis software for immune sequencing data. The authors incorporated unique molecular identifiers into the TCR beta cDNA libraries. TCRdb reprocessed the PCR reads with MiXCR, giving one entry per CDR3 protein. The table records just over 250,000 distinct CDR3 sequences, around 34% of them present only once. Study-level findings and limits: Among roughly five TRBV segments more frequent in patients than controls were TRBV5-6, TRBV5-1 and TRBV20-1.

These receptors have no known antigen. Sequenced material: blood. Receptors originate from a girl aged 5 to 17 with multiple sclerosis.

The gene calls are TRBV12-3 or TRBV12-4 and TRBJ1-1, with a weak D call TRBD1 (6 bases). V lost 7 bases, J lost 8 bases, and 17 bases lay in between. The CDR3 has 13 amino acids. In nucleotides, the CDR3 is TGTGCCAGCACCCTTACGGGGGGCGGAGAAGCTTTCTTT. As protein: CASTLTGGGEAFF.

In this sample, this clonotype turned up once. V usage is TRBV20-1 and J usage is TRBJ2-4; D possibly uses TRBD1 or TRBD2 (6 bases each). V was clipped by 5 bases and J by 0 bases, with 14 bases between them. The CDR3 loop spans 15 amino acids. Germline assignment: CDR1 DFQATT and CDR2 SNEGSKA (reference sequence). Here the CDR3 reads CSAPRRDIAKNIQYF. CDR3 sequence (DNA): TGCAGTGCTCCCCGGCGGGACATAGCCAAAAACATTCAGTACTTC.

Ten or more counts support this clonotype. CDR3 in amino acids: CASSYYNRGGGEQYF. The CDR3, as DNA: TGTGCCAGCAGTTACTACAACAGGGGAGGAGGCGAGCAGTACTTC. The chain couples TRBV6-6 to TRBJ2-7; the D gene is possibly TRBD1 (7 bases). Germline V lookup: CDR1 MNHNY, CDR2 SVGAGI (reference sequence). The CDR3 is 15 amino acids. V lost 1 base, J lost 6 bases, and 16 bases lay in between.

The genes are TRBV6-1 and TRBJ2-1, with 9 positions matching TRBD1. The CDR3 has 16 residues. The ends lost 3 bases at V and 6 bases at J; junction bases unmatched: 9. The germline gives CDR1 MNHNS, CDR2 SASEGT. CDR3: CASSEGIGTGTNEQFF. Written as DNA, the CDR3 is TGTGCCAGCAGTGAGGGTATTGGGACAGGGACCAATGAGCAGTTCTTC.

This chain joins TRBV28 and TRBJ1-1, with 7 bases identical to TRBD1. Trimming removed 1 base from V and 1 base from J; junction bases left unmatched: 12. CDR1 and CDR2 (germline): MDHEN, SYDVKM. The length of the CDR3 is 18 residues. Here the CDR3 reads CASSLYSGQWEGNTEAFF. For the CDR3, the DNA is TGTGCCAGCAGTTTATATTCGGGACAGTGGGAAGGGAACACTGAAGCTTTCTTT. The full variable domain, its missing parts supplied by reference TRBV28 and TRBJ1-1, is DVKVTQSSRYLVKRTGEKVFLECVQDMDHENMFWYRQDPGLGLRLIYFSYDVKMKEKGDIPEGYSVSREKKERFSLILESASTNQTSMYLCASSLYSGQWEGNTEAFFGQGTRLTVV.

A few counts support this clonotype. This may be a read error: a much more frequent sequence differs by one nucleotide. This chain joins TRBV12-3 or TRBV12-4 and TRBJ1-5; perhaps TRBD1 as D (6 bases). The CDR3 has 12 residues. CDR3 nucleotides: TGTGCCGGCAGCAGGGGTAATCAGCCCCAGCATTTT. This sequence encodes CAGSRGNQPQHF.

Worth noting for this clonotype: The junction departs from the called germline gene at one end, perhaps through a read error. This rearrangement joins TRBV7-6 to TRBJ2-3; 8 nucleotides align to TRBD2. The CDR3 has 15 residues. From germline, CDR1 is SGHVS and CDR2 FNYEAQ. CDR3 region: CAGSLAGLDTDTQYF. The CDR3 bases are TGTGCCGGCAGCTTAGCGGGACTAGACACAGATACGCAGTATTTT.

In regard to this clonotype: This may arise from a read error, as a much more abundant clone is one base away. This chain connects TRBV7-9 to TRBJ2-5; D may match TRBD1 or TRBD2 (7 bases each). V dropped 6 bases and J dropped 0 bases, with 20 bases sitting between them. Per the germline V gene, CDR1 is SEHNR and CDR2 is FQNEAQ (reference sequence). This CDR3 comprises 17 residues. The CDR3 DNA is TGTGCCAGCAGATTACTGGGGGGGACAGCCGACCAAGAGACCCAGTACTTC. Protein sequence: CASRLLGGTADQETQYF.

The chain links TRBV6-2 or TRBV6-3 to TRBJ2-5; no firm D call. Gene TRBJ2-7 matches the end of the DNA better, so the J call may be wrong. The CDR3 is 13 residues long. Germline V gives CDR1 MNHEY, CDR2 SVGEGT. CDR3: CASGLRQLFEQYF. For the CDR3, the DNA is TGTGCCAGCGGGCTGCGTCAGCTCTTCGAGCAGTACTTC.

As to this clonotype: A much more abundant neighbour one base away suggests this may be a read error. J is TRBJ2-5 and V is TRBV6-5, with 10 positions matching TRBD2. The J segment lost 13 bases and the V segment lost 7 bases, leaving 6 bases of the junction unmatched. The germline V gene encodes CDR1 MNHEY and CDR2 SVGAGI. The CDR3 loop spans 11 amino acids. CDR3 residues: CASTSGSRRYF. As DNA, the CDR3 is TGTGCCAGCACTAGCGGGAGTAGGCGGTACTTC.

This clonotype was detected a few times. V gene TRBV11-1 combines with J gene TRBJ2-2; 8 positions match TRBD2. Germline-derived CDR1 and CDR2 are SGHAT and FQDESV (reference sequence). This CDR3 is 14 amino acids long. Trimming removed 3 bases from V and 7 bases from J; junction bases left unmatched: 4. As DNA, the CDR3 is TGTGCCAGCAGCTTCGGGAGGGCGGTCGGGGAGCTGTTTTTT. Encoded protein: CASSFGRAVGELFF.

The chain employs TRBV20-1 and TRBJ2-7; D is undetermined. The germline V and J ends were trimmed by 6 bases and 4 bases, with 16 bases remaining between them. The CDR3 contains 13 residues. In germline, CDR1 is DFQATT, CDR2 SNEGSKA (reference sequence). The CDR3 here is CSARSDTHYEQYF. The CDR3 region has the DNA TGCAGTGCCAGGAGCGACACCCATTACGAGCAGTACTTC.

This clonotype was recorded many times. No DNA is shown, since the ends of the CDR3 on it are uncertain; the CDR3 is the one TCRdb lists. This chain connects TRBV27 to TRBJ2-7. Germline V gene data show CDR1 as MNHEY and CDR2 as SMNVEV (reference sequence). Counting both end residues, the CDR3 totals 12 amino acids. The chain's CDR3 is CASSTSSYEQYF.

Comment on this clonotype: Given the absence of the conserved phenylalanine or tryptophan at the CDR3 end, a read error is likely. CDR3 protein: CASSWLARARTDTQYS. CDR3 DNA: TGTGCCAGCAGTTGGCTAGCGAGAGCGAGAACAGATACGCAGTATTCT. The chain joins TRBV12-3 or TRBV12-4 to TRBJ2-3; tentatively, D is TRBD2 (6 bases). V was trimmed by 4 bases and J by 3 bases, leaving 17 bases between them. This CDR3 contains 16 residues.